The 18 T cell receptor beta chains in this list originate from one sample, sequenced in a study of blood T cell repertoires in COVID-19 (dated by TCRdb to the early 2020s). To prepare the library, the immunoSEQ multiplex PCR assay was applied. TCRdb mirrors the immuneACCESS table, restricted to in-frame sequences. Some clones are absent from its copies; in checked studies, under half trace to an unresolved V gene, and the reason for the others is unknown. The sample table records fewer than 400,000 clones; 85% of these occur just once. Of the sample, more than 3% falls within the top ten clones. The sequenced material came from peripheral blood. Receptors were obtained from a woman under 30 with acute or convalescent COVID-19.

This chain connects TRBV6-2 or TRBV6-3 to TRBJ2-3; TRBD1 matches at 7 bases. The germline gives CDR1 MNHEY, CDR2 SVGEGT. The CDR3 has 19 amino acids. The ends lost 2 bases at V and 0 bases at J; junction bases unmatched: 14. The CDR3 protein is CASSYERGLLSPSTDTQYF. The CDR3 nucleotides are TGTGCCAGCAGTTACGAGAGGGGGCTTCTCAGTCCGAGCACAGATACGCAGTATTTT.

This clone was counted between two and nine times. This chain joins TRBV4-2 and TRBJ1-1, with D unresolved. V was pared by 0 bases and J by 3 bases, with 8 bases between. CDR3 length equals 14 residues. Germline CDR1 reads LGHNA; CDR2 reads YNFKEQ. The CDR3 reads CASSQEGDYTEAFF. The CDR3 region has the DNA TGTGCCAGCAGCCAAGAGGGTGACTACACTGAAGCTTTCTTT.

V and J are TRBV7-8 and TRBJ2-1, with D hard to call. This CDR3 region has 12 residues. Trimming removed 5 bases from V and 2 bases from J, with 4 bases in between. Germline CDR1 and CDR2: SGHVS and FQNEAQ. In nucleotides, the CDR3 is TGTGCCAGCAGCCATACCTACAATGAGCAGTTCTTC. It yields the protein CASSHTYNEQFF.

CDR3 residues: CASSPHSREADTQYF. The CDR3 DNA sequence: TGTGCCAGCAGCCCCCACTCGCGGGAGGCAGATACGCAGTATTTT. V gene TRBV7-9 combines with J gene TRBJ2-3; 8 positions agree with TRBD2. Germline V gene sequence: CDR1 SEHNR, CDR2 FQNEAQ (reference sequence). After removal of 5 bases from V and 4 bases from J, the junction contained 8 bases not matched to a gene. The CDR3 covers 15 residues. The full variable domain, completed using reference TRBV7-9 and TRBJ2-3, is DTGVSQNPRHKITKRGQNVTFRCDPISEHNRLYWYRQTLGQGPEFLTYFQNEAQLEKSRLLSDRFSAERPKGSFSTLEIQRTEQGDSAMYLCASSPHSREADTQYFGPGTRLTVL.

This rearrangement joins TRBV20-1 to TRBJ1-2, with D perhaps matching TRBD1 (6 bases). The CDR3 has 13 residues. The germline gives CDR1 DFQATT, CDR2 SNEGSKA (reference sequence). Trimming left V 3 bases short and J 8 bases short, with 16 bases between. The CDR3: CSASTGMGFGYTF. In DNA form, the CDR3 reads TGCAGTGCTAGTACAGGGATGGGATTCGGCTACACCTTC.

V and J are TRBV7-7 and TRBJ2-3; 12 nucleotides line up with TRBD2. Germline V lookup: CDR1 SSHAT, CDR2 FNYEAQ (reference sequence). CDR3 length: 16 residues. The J segment lost 6 bases and the V segment lost 1 base, leaving 5 bases of the junction unmatched. This CDR3 reads CASSLGTSGGMDTQYF. In nucleotides, the CDR3 is TGTGCCAGCAGCTTAGGAACTAGCGGGGGGATGGATACGCAGTATTTT. Based on the CDR3 plus reference TRBV7-7 and TRBJ2-3, the full variable domain is GAGVSQSPRYKVTKRGQDVTLRCDPISSHATLYWYQQALGQGPEFLTYFNYEAQPDKSGLPSDRFSAERPEGSISTLTIQRTEQRDSAMYRCASSLGTSGGMDTQYFGPGTRLTVL.

The chain joins TRBV21-1 to TRBJ2-2; TRBD2 is the table's D call and was not checked against the DNA. TRBV21-1 is shown as a pseudogene. The CDR3 runs to 15 residues. The CDR3 here is CASSKEGIYTGELFF. The CDR3 DNA reads as TGTGCCAGCAGCAAGGAGGGGATTTATACCGGGGAGCTGTTTTTT.

The chain couples TRBV5-6 to TRBJ1-1, with D perhaps matching TRBD1 (5 bases). Germline V gene sequence: CDR1 SGHDT, CDR2 YYEEEE. V was cut by 5 bases and J by 3 bases, with 14 bases left in between. CDR3 length: 14 amino acids. The CDR3 region has the DNA TGTGCCAGCAGTGATCAGGGAGGGGACACTGAAGCTTTCTTT. Protein sequence: CASSDQGGDTEAFF. The full variable domain, its missing parts supplied by reference TRBV5-6 and TRBJ1-1, is DAGVTQSPTHLIKTRGQQVTLRCSPKSGHDTVSWYQQALGQGPQFIFQYYEEEERQRGNFPDRFSGHQFPNYSSELNVNALLLGDSALYLCASSDQGGDTEAFFGQGTRLTVV.

The rearrangement uses TRBV30 and TRBJ1-1; D is possibly TRBD1 (5 bases). CDR3 length: 15 amino acids. The V gene's germline CDR1 is GTSNPN and CDR2 SVGIG (reference sequence). V shed 3 bases and J shed 1 base, with 15 bases lying between them. The CDR3 nucleotides are TGTGCCTGGAGGGGGGACTTATTCGGGAACACTGAAGCTTTCTTT. It codes for CAWRGDLFGNTEAFF.

The chain is built from TRBV6-5 and TRBJ1-1; no reliable D call. Germline CDR1 is MNHEY and CDR2 is SVGAGI. CDR3 length: 13 residues. V lost 4 bases, J lost 3 bases, and 9 bases lay in between. The CDR3: CASSFNRYTEAFF. The DNA for the CDR3 is TGTGCCAGCAGTTTCAACAGATACACTGAAGCTTTCTTT.

J is TRBJ2-1 and V is TRBV6-5; 7 nucleotides line up with TRBD2. There are 14 residues in the CDR3. Losses at the gene ends were 0 bases for V and 7 bases for J; bases not matched to a gene: 3. Germline V CDR1 and CDR2: MNHEY, SVGAGI. CDR3 coding DNA: TGTGCCAGCAGTTACTCTGCGGGGGTGAATGAGCAGTTCTTC. Its translation: CASSYSAGVNEQFF.

The J gene is TRBJ1-2, the V gene TRBV7-9; unclear D gene. The CDR3 runs 13 residues. Trimming left V 3 bases short and J 6 bases short, with 11 bases between. Germline V gene lookup returns CDR1 SEHNR and CDR2 FQNEAQ (reference sequence). The DNA for the CDR3 is TGTGCCAGCAGCTTGGAAGGAGGTGATGGCTACACCTTC. Protein sequence: CASSLEGGDGYTF. Drawing the rest from reference TRBV7-9 and TRBJ1-2, the complete variable domain is DTGVSQNPRHKITKRGQNVTFRCDPISEHNRLYWYRQTLGQGPEFLTYFQNEAQLEKSRLLSDRFSAERPKGSFSTLEIQRTEQGDSAMYLCASSLEGGDGYTFGSGTRLTVV.

This clone occurred once. The chain is built from TRBV11-1 and TRBJ2-1; 7 nucleotides align to TRBD1. CDR3 length: 14 amino acids. V lost 5 bases and J lost 0; bases outside the gene matches: 1. Germline loops: CDR1 SGHAT, CDR2 FQDESV (reference sequence). The CDR3 reads CASSRDSSYNEQFF. The CDR3 bases are TGTGCCAGCAGCCGGGACAGCTCCTACAATGAGCAGTTCTTC.

This chain joins TRBV12-5 and TRBJ2-4; 8 positions match TRBD1. The V gene's germline CDR1 is LGHNT and CDR2 FRNRAP. This CDR3 comprises 14 residues. J was trimmed by 5 bases and V by 3 bases; bases with no gene match: 3. The CDR3 protein is CASGFSGGQNIQYF. CDR3 in DNA: TGTGCTAGTGGTTTCTCAGGGGGCCAAAACATTCAGTACTTC. Full variable domain (outside the CDR3, taken from reference TRBV12-5 and TRBJ2-4): DARVTQTPRHKVTEMGQEVTMRCQPILGHNTVFWYRQTMMQGLELLAYFRNRAPLDDSGMPKDRFSAEMPDATLATLKIQPSEPRDSAVYFCASGFSGGQNIQYFGAGTRLSVL.

This rearrangement joins TRBV18 to TRBJ2-1; weak D call: TRBD1 (6 bases). There are 18 residues in the CDR3. Deletions cut 0 bases from V and 4 bases from J, with 19 bases between. The germline V gene has CDR1 KGHSH and CDR2 LQKENI. The CDR3 DNA follows: TGTGCCAGCTCACCACCGGGACAACCAAAAAAGCCTTACAATGAGCAGTTCTTC. Its translation is CASSPPGQPKKPYNEQFF.

J is TRBJ1-4 and V is TRBV2; D is ambiguous. In germline, CDR1 is SNHLY, CDR2 FYNNEI. V lost 8 bases and J lost 14, with 12 bases in between. The CDR3 length is 10 residues. Written as DNA, the CDR3 is TGTGCCAGCGACGGAGGGCGGCTGTTTTTT. It codes for CASDGGRLFF.

This clone has only a few counts. This chain connects TRBV28 to TRBJ1-2, with 7 positions matching TRBD1. The CDR3 loop spans 15 amino acids. Germline trimming cut 5 bases from V and 5 bases from J; bases unmatched to any gene: 11. Per germline, CDR1 MDHEN and CDR2 SYDVKM. For the CDR3, the DNA is TGTGCCAGCAGTGGAGGGACAGCCCAGAGGTATGGCTACACCTTC. Its translation is CASSGGTAQRYGYTF.

This clone was picked up a small number of times. CDR3 residues: CASSEDRGQTEAFF. DNA for the CDR3: TGTGCCAGCTCAGAGGACAGGGGGCAGACTGAAGCTTTCTTT. This chain uses TRBV18 with TRBJ1-1, with TRBD1 matching over 11 bases. Germline assignment: CDR1 KGHSH and CDR2 LQKENI. After removal of 5 bases from V and 5 bases from J, the junction contained 4 bases not matched to a gene. The CDR3 covers 14 residues.